One sample yielded the 14 T cell receptor beta chains listed below, sequenced in a study of blood T cell repertoires in COVID-19. Sequenced by immunoSEQ multiplex PCR; TCRdb stores in-frame clones only, minus some. The table lists 25,000 to 35,000 clones, about two thirds of them singletons. The sample was peripheral blood. The receptors here all came from a boy under 10 years old with active or convalescent COVID-19.

The genes are TRBV18 and TRBJ2-1, with 9 nucleotides matching TRBD2. Germline CDR1 KGHSH, CDR2 LQKENI. The CDR3 spans 17 residues. Losses at the gene ends were 3 bases for V and 1 base for J; bases not matched to a gene: 7. Written as DNA, the CDR3 is TGTGCCAGCTCACCTCTTTCGACTAGCGGATCCTACAATGAGCAGTTCTTC. Translating it yields CASSPLSTSGSYNEQFF.

By sample fraction, this clone is medium-sized. This chain links TRBV19 with TRBJ2-3; TRBD1 matches at 9 bases. The V and J ends lost 8 bases and 3 bases, in that order; junction bases with no gene match: 6. The CDR3 consists of 14 residues. The germline V gene has CDR1 LNHDA and CDR2 SQIVND (reference sequence). The CDR3 DNA is TGTGCCAGTCAACGGACAGGGGCAACAGATACGCAGTATTTT. Residues: CASQRTGATDTQYF.

A single count supports this clone. The chain employs TRBV7-8 and TRBJ2-7; no clear D gene. CDR1 SGHVS and CDR2 FQNEAQ come from the germline V gene. CDR3 length: 12 residues. V lost 5 bases and J 3 bases, leaving 8 bases between the germline ends. CDR3 bases: TGTGCCAGCAGCCTCGACAACTACGAGCAGTACGTC. Translation: CASSLDNYEQYV.

The chain couples TRBV20-1 to TRBJ1-1; D not certain. V was clipped by 0 bases and J by 13 bases, with 9 bases between them. Germline V gives CDR1 DFQATT, CDR2 SNEGSKA (reference sequence). CDR3 length: 10 amino acids. CDR3 amino acids: CSARDHRGFF. The CDR3 coding sequence is TGCAGTGCTAGAGACCACCGGGGTTTCTTT.

The rearrangement links TRBV7-2 to TRBJ2-3; 9 nucleotides match TRBD2. Germline trimming cut 5 bases from V and 0 bases from J; bases unmatched to any gene: 6. CDR3 length equals 16 residues. The V gene's germline CDR1 is SGHTA and CDR2 FQGNSA. The CDR3 loop is CASSVRLAVSTDTQYF. CDR3 bases: TGTGCCAGCAGCGTAAGACTAGCGGTTAGCACAGATACGCAGTATTTT.

This chain connects TRBV18 to TRBJ1-6; D ambiguous. The CDR3 contains 15 residues. Germline V gene sequence: CDR1 KGHSH, CDR2 LQKENI. Trimming shortened V by 2 bases and J by 7 bases, and 12 bases separated the two germline ends. The CDR3 is CASSPSLRGNSPLHF. Written as DNA, the CDR3 is TGTGCCAGCTCACCATCCCTCCGGGGAAATTCACCCCTCCACTTT. Looking up the rest from reference TRBV18 and TRBJ1-6 gives the full variable domain: NAGVMQNPRHLVRRRGQEARLRCSPMKGHSHVYWYRQLPEEGLKFMVYLQKENIIDESGMPKERFSAEFPKEGPSILRIQQVVRGDSAAYFCASSPSLRGNSPLHFGNGTRLTVT.

The rearrangement joins TRBV5-5 to TRBJ1-2, with D unclear. CDR1 and CDR2 (germline): SGHKS, YYEKEE (reference sequence). CDR3 length: 17 amino acids. Trimming stripped 0 bases from V and 6 bases from J, with 21 bases between. The CDR3 DNA follows: TGTGCCAGCAGCTTGGCGATGAGGGCACTCACTAAAGATGGCTACACCTTC. It yields the protein CASSLAMRALTKDGYTF.

The CDR3 nucleotides are TGCGCCAGCAGCTCCGCCGGGATCAACTCTGGAAACACCATATATTTT. The encoded protein is CASSSAGINSGNTIYF. The chain recombines TRBV5-1 with TRBJ1-3, with D unresolved. V dropped 3 bases and J dropped 0 bases, with 13 bases sitting between them. Germline V gives CDR1 SGHRS, CDR2 YFSETQ. This CDR3 is built from 16 residues.

This chain joins TRBV28 and TRBJ2-5; the match to TRBD2 covers 9 bases. CDR3 length: 16 residues. The V gene end was trimmed by 6 bases and the J gene end by 2 bases; junction bases not matched to a gene: 10. Germline V gives CDR1 MDHEN, CDR2 SYDVKM. DNA of the CDR3: TGTGCCAGCAGACCTCTAGCGGGAAATCTACAAGAGACCCAGTACTTC. Translating gives CASRPLAGNLQETQYF.

The rearrangement uses TRBV7-2 and TRBJ2-5, with 7 bases matching TRBD1. In germline, CDR1 is SGHTA, CDR2 FQGNSA. The V segment lost 8 bases and the J segment 5 bases; nucleotides outside the gene matches: 5. The CDR3 covers 12 residues. The CDR3 here is CASSQGRETQYF. Here the CDR3 DNA reads TGTGCCAGCTCACAGGGGCGGGAGACCCAGTACTTC.

The chain uses TRBV5-1 and TRBJ2-1; D not resolved. The V gene lost 4 bases and the J gene lost 0 bases, with 14 bases spanning the gap. The CDR3 has 16 residues. Germline assignment: CDR1 SGHRS and CDR2 YFSETQ. The CDR3 protein is CASSPVPRSSYNEQFF. In DNA form, the CDR3 reads TGCGCCAGCAGCCCCGTCCCTAGGAGCTCCTACAATGAGCAGTTCTTC.

This sequence joins TRBV19 and TRBJ1-2, with TRBD1 matching 8 bases. The junction had 8 bases not matched to a gene; V was cut back by 5 bases and J by 9 bases. The CDR3 has 13 amino acids. Germline V gives CDR1 LNHDA, CDR2 SQIVND (reference sequence). CDR3 in amino acids: CASSEGQGLRYTF. The DNA for the CDR3 is TGTGCCAGTAGTGAAGGACAGGGCTTGCGCTACACCTTC. The full variable domain, its missing parts supplied by reference TRBV19 and TRBJ1-2, is DGGITQSPKYLFRKEGQNVTLSCEQNLNHDAMYWYRQDPGQGLRLIYYSQIVNDFQKGDIAEGYSVSREKKESFPLTVTSAQKNPTAFYLCASSEGQGLRYTFGSGTRLTVV.

This clone has only a few counts. J is TRBJ2-3 and V is TRBV6-1; D is possibly TRBD2 (5 bases). From germline, CDR1 is MNHNS and CDR2 SASEGT. Trimming stripped 2 bases from V and 0 bases from J, with 15 bases between. The CDR3 consists of 17 residues. Here the CDR3 DNA reads TGTGCCAGCAGTGAACTTGGGATTAGCGTAAGCACAGATACGCAGTATTTT. Its translation: CASSELGISVSTDTQYF.

This chain links TRBV19 with TRBJ1-2; D is ambiguous. CDR3 length equals 16 residues. CDR1 is LNHDA, CDR2 SQIVND, per germline (reference sequence). V shed 6 bases and J shed 4 bases, with 21 bases lying between them. CDR3 bases: TGTGCCAGTAGCCCGGGGATCTCCTGGGGAGGCTATGGCTACACCTTC. Translation: CASSPGISWGGYGYTF.